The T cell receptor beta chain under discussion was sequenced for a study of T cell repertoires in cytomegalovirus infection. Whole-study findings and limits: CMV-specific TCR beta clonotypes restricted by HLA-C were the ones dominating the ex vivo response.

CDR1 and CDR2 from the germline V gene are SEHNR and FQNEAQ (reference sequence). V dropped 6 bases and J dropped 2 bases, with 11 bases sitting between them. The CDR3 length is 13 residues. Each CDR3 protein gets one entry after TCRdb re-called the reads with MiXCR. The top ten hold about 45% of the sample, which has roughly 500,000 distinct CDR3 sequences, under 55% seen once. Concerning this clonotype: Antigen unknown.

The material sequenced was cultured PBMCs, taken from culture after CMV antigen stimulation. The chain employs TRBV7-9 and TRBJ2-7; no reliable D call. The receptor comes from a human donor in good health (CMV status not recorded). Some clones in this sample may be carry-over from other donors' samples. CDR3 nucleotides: TGTGCCAGCAGTAATACAACTACCTACGAGCAGTACTTC. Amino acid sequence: CASSNTTTYEQYF.